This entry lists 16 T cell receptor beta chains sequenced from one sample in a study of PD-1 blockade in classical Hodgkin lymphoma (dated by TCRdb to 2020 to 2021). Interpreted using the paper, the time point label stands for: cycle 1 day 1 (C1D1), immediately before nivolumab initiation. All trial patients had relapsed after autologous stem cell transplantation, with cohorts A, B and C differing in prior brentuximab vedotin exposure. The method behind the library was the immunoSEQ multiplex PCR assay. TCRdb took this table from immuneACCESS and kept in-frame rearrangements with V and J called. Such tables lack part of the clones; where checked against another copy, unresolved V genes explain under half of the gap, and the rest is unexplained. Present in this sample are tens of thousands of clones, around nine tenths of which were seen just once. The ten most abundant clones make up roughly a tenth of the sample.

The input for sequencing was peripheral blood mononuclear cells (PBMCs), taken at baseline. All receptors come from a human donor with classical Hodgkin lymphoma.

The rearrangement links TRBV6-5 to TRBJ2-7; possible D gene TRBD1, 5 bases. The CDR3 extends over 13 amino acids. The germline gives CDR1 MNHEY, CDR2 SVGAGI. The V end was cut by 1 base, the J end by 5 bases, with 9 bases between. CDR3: CASSYFPGNEQYF. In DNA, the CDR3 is TGTGCCAGCAGTTACTTTCCAGGGAACGAGCAGTACTTC.

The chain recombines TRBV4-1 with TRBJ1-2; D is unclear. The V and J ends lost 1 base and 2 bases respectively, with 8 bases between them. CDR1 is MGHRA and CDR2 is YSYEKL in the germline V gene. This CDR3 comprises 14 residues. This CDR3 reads CASSQGDGNYGYTF. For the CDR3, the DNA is TGCGCCAGCAGCCAAGGCGACGGAAACTATGGCTACACCTTC.

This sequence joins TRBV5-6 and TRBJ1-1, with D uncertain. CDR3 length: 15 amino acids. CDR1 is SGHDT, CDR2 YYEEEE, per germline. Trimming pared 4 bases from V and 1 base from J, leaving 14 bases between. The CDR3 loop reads CASSRVSWQNTEAFF. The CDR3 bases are TGTGCCAGCAGCCGAGTGTCGTGGCAGAACACTGAAGCTTTCTTT. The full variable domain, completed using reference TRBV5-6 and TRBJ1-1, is DAGVTQSPTHLIKTRGQQVTLRCSPKSGHDTVSWYQQALGQGPQFIFQYYEEEERQRGNFPDRFSGHQFPNYSSELNVNALLLGDSALYLCASSRVSWQNTEAFFGQGTRLTVV.

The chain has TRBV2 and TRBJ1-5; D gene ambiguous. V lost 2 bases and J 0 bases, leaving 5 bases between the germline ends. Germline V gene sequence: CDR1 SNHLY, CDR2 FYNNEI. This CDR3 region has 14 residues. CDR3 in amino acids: CASSEKYSNQPQHF. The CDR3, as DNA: TGTGCCAGCAGTGAAAAGTATAGCAATCAGCCCCAGCATTTT.

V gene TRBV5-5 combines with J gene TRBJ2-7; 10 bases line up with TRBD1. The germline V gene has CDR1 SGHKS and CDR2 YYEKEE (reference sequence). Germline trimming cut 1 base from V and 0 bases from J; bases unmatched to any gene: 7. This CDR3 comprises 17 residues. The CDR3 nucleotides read TGTGCCAGCAGCTTGAGTCCTGGGACAGGGGTCTCCTACGAGCAGTACTTC. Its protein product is CASSLSPGTGVSYEQYF.

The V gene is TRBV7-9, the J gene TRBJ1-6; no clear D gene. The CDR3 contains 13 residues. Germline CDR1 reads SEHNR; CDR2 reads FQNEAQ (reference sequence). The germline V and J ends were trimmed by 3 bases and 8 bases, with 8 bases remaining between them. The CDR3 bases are TGTGCCAGCAGCTTGCAGAGCTATTCACCCCTCCACTTT. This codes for CASSLQSYSPLHF.

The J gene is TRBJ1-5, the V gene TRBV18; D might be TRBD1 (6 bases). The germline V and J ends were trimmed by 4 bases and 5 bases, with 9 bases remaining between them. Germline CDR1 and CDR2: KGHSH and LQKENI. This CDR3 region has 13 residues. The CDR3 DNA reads TGTGCCAGCTCACGGGGGCAAGATCAGCCCCAGCATTTT. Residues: CASSRGQDQPQHF.

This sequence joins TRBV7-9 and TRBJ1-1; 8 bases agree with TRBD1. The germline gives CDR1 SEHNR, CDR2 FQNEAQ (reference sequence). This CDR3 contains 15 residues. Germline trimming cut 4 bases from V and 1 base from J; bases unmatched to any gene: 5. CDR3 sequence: CASSYPGTGNTEAFF. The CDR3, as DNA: TGTGCCAGCAGCTATCCCGGGACAGGGAACACTGAAGCTTTCTTT.

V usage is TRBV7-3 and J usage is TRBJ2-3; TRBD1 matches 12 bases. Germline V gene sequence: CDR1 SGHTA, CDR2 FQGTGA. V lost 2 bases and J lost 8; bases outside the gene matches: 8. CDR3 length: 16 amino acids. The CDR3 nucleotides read TGTGCCAGCAGCTTAGCACCGGGACAGGGGGCTGCTACGCAGTATTTT. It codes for CASSLAPGQGAATQYF. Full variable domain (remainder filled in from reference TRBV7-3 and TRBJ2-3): GAGVSQTPSNKVTEKGKYVELRCDPISGHTALYWYRQSLGQGPEFLIYFQGTGAADDSGLPNDRFFAVRPEGSVSTLKIQRTERGDSAVYLCASSLAPGQGAATQYFGPGTRLTVL.

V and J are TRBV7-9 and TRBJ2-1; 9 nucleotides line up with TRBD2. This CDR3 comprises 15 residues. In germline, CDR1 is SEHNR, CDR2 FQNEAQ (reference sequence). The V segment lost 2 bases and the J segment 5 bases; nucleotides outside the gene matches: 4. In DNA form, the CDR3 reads TGTGCCAGCAGCTTAAATCCTAGCGGGAACAATGAGCAGTTCTTC. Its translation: CASSLNPSGNNEQFF.

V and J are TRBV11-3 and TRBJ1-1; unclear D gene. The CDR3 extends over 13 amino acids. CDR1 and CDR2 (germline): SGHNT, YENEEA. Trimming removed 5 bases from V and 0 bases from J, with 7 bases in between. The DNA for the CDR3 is TGTGCCAGCAGCCGGGGTATGAACACTGAAGCTTTCTTT. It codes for CASSRGMNTEAFF. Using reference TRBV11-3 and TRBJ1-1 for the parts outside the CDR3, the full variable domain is EAGVVQSPRYKIIEKKQPVAFWCNPISGHNTLYWYLQNLGQGPELLIRYENEEAVDDSQLPKDRFSAERLKGVDSTLKIQPAELGDSAVYLCASSRGMNTEAFFGQGTRLTVV.

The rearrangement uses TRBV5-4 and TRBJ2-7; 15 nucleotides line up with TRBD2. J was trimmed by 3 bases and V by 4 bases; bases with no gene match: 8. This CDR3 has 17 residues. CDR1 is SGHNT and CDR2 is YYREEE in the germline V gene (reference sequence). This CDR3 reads CASSPGLAGGPDYEQYF. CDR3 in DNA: TGTGCCAGCAGCCCAGGACTAGCGGGAGGGCCGGACTACGAGCAGTACTTC.

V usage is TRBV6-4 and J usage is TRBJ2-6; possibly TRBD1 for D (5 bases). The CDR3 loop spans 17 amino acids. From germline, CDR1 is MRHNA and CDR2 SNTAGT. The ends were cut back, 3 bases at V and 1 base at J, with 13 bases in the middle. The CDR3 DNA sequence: TGTGCCAGCAGTGAAGTCAGACACAGGTCTGGGGCCAACGTCCTGACTTTC. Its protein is CASSEVRHRSGANVLTF.

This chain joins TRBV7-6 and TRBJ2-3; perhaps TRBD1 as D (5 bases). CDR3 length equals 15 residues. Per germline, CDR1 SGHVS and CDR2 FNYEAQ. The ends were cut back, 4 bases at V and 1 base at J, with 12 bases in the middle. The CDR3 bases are TGTGCCAGCAGCTGGCAGGGTTTTGGCACAGATACGCAGTATTTT. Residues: CASSWQGFGTDTQYF.

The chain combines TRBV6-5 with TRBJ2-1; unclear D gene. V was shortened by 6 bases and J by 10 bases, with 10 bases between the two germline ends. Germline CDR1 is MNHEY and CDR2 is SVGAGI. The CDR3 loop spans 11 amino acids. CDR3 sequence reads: CASRPPNEQFF. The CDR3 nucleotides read TGTGCCAGCAGACCACCTAACGAGCAGTTCTTC.

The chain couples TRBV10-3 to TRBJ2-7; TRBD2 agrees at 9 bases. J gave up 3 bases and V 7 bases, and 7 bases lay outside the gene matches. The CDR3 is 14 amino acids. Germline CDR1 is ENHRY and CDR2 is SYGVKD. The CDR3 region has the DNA TGTGCCATCACTCCTAGCGGGACTGTCTACGAGCAGTACTTC. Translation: CAITPSGTVYEQYF.